Given below is one T cell receptor beta chain in context. No antigen is known for it. On average, the one heparinised blood draw given by each donor was approximately 120 mL. The authors reverse transcribed all of the isolated RNA, so sequencing captured expressed TCRB transcripts. Only in-frame clones appear in the TCRdb table, and some are missing; sequencing was by immunoSEQ multiplex PCR. The sample shows about 160,000 clones, around 8% of them seen only once. The entry originates in a study of beta chain features in type 1 diabetes. Study conclusions and caveats: Naive, central memory and regulatory TCRB repertoires appeared more similar among patients than healthy donors. People with Type 1 diabetes carried modestly yet significantly shorter TCRB CDR3s in all four CD4+ subsets.

This sequence was found in a young woman with type 1 diabetes. Sequenced input: central memory CD4+ T cells from blood.

The CDR3 nucleotides are TGTGCCAGTGGAGACAGGGAACAGCCCCAGCATTTT. As protein: CASGDREQPQHF. V and J are TRBV19 and TRBJ1-5; TRBD1 aligns across 7 bases. Germline values: CDR1 LNHDA, CDR2 SQIVND (reference sequence). Unmatched junction bases numbered 5, after V lost 8 bases and J lost 7 bases. This CDR3 has 12 amino acids.